The rows below give T cell receptor beta chains drawn from one sample of a study of blood T cell repertoires in COVID-19. Repertoires were generated with immunoSEQ multiplex PCR, while TCRdb's copy carries only in-frame clones and drops some. The sample includes under 250,000 clones, around 91% of them seen just once. The sample comprised peripheral blood. These receptors were obtained from a woman aged 40 to 50 with acute or convalescent COVID-19. Each CDR3 is given with its conserved first and last residue. Fields, in order: V gene, J gene, CDR3 protein.

V: TRBV5-4; J: TRBJ1-2; CDR3: CASSLGRSGYTF
V: TRBV5-1; J: TRBJ1-1; CDR3: CASSLEGQGRKVGAFF
V: TRBV2; J: TRBJ1-1; CDR3: CASTRYEAISNTEAFF
V: TRBV29-1; J: TRBJ1-1; CDR3: CSVPQGDREAFF
V: TRBV19; J: TRBJ1-5; CDR3: CASSISAGASNQPQHF
V: TRBV11-2; J: TRBJ1-1; CDR3: CASSPDAGQGAFF
V: TRBV6-5; J: TRBJ1-3; CDR3: CASRDDQGGGNTIYF
V: TRBV12-5; J: TRBJ1-1; CDR3: CASGSNPGQVNTEAFF
V: TRBV28; J: TRBJ2-3; CDR3: CASTQGGALTDTQYF
V: TRBV10-3; J: TRBJ1-1; CDR3: CAISESRGSGIEAFF
V: TRBV25-1; J: TRBJ2-2; CDR3: CASRATGGHTGELFF
V: TRBV10-2; J: TRBJ1-6; CDR3: CASRGRGTGDSPLHF
V: TRBV11-2; J: TRBJ1-2; CDR3: CASSFQRDTYGYTF
V: TRBV2; J: TRBJ1-2; CDR3: CAARKRTGYGYTF
V: TRBV5-1; J: TRBJ2-1; CDR3: CASSSGLAATHNEQFF
V: TRBV19; J: TRBJ1-2; CDR3: CASTDRGYGYTF
V: TRBV5-1; J: TRBJ1-1; CDR3: CASSFGVDTEAFF
V: TRBV3-1/TRBV3-2; J: TRBJ1-2; CDR3: CASSHAEGSRGGYTF
V: TRBV5-1; J: TRBJ2-3; CDR3: CASSLTTSGGDSTDTQYF
V: TRBV18; J: TRBJ1-2; CDR3: CASSATGILDGYTF
V: TRBV2; J: TRBJ1-4; CDR3: CASTYLGGSDNEKLFF
V: TRBV5-6; J: TRBJ1-5; CDR3: CASSFGTGGSNNQPQHF
V: TRBV10-3; J: TRBJ1-1; CDR3: CATQMNTEAFF
V: TRBV3-1/TRBV3-2; J: TRBJ1-2; CDR3: CASSQDSYGYTF
V: TRBV12-5; J: TRBJ1-1; CDR3: CASGLVQNVVDRDPMNTEAFF
V: TRBV11-2; J: TRBJ2-3; CDR3: CASSSRRGTDTQYF
V: TRBV29-1; J: TRBJ1-2; CDR3: CSVEGEILAYTF
V: TRBV7-9; J: TRBJ1-1; CDR3: CASSRPGTGNTEAFF
V: TRBV5-1; J: TRBJ1-6; CDR3: CASSLGGPDSPLHF
V: TRBV6-5; J: TRBJ1-1; CDR3: CASIEGGQPNLF
V: TRBV9; J: TRBJ1-6; CDR3: CASTPGGSYNSPLHF
V: TRBV2; J: TRBJ1-2; CDR3: CASSDVANYGYTF
V: TRBV9; J: TRBJ2-5; CDR3: CASSPQGLPQETQYF
V: TRBV6-2/TRBV6-3; J: TRBJ1-1; CDR3: CASSDFLTLMNTEAFF
V: TRBV6-5; J: TRBJ1-5; CDR3: CATTMTGSNQPQHF
V: TRBV30; J: TRBJ2-5; CDR3: CAWSRQETQYF
V: TRBV9; J: TRBJ1-6; CDR3: CASSRIPTGPSPLHF
V: TRBV30; J: TRBJ1-1; CDR3: CAWGRGAARPEAFF
V: TRBV7-9; J: TRBJ2-5; CDR3: CASSPTSGTRETQYF
V: TRBV25-1; J: TRBJ1-1; CDR3: CASSIGNTEAFF
V: TRBV13; J: TRBJ2-3; CDR3: CASSLTSGGVDSDTQYF